The 3 T cell receptor beta chains below come from one sample, sequenced in a study of cytomegalovirus exposure and HLA in healthy donors. The PCR contained 60 Vbeta and 13 Jbeta primers. The method was immunoSEQ multiplex PCR; TCRdb's version includes in-frame clones alone and lacks a portion of them. The specimen's table records 200,000 or so clones. Sequencing used PBMCs. These receptors all come from a boy aged 5-17 years in good health and CMV-seronegative.

J is TRBJ1-5 and V is TRBV2, with D possibly TRBD1 on 6 matching bases. The V and J ends lost 4 bases and 3 bases respectively, with 13 bases between them. Per germline, CDR1 SNHLY and CDR2 FYNNEI. The CDR3 is 15 residues long. For the CDR3, the DNA is TGTGCCAGCAGTGGGGACACGAGCCCCAATCAGCCCCAGCATTTT. It yields the protein CASSGDTSPNQPQHF.

With regard to this clone: Distinct nucleotide sequences in the sample also encode this CDR3. This CDR3 is CASRGGTEAFF. The CDR3 nucleotides are TGTGCCAGCAGGGGGGGCACTGAAGCTTTCTTT. The chain recombines TRBV2 with TRBJ1-1; a possible D gene is TRBD1 (5 bases). V lost 6 bases and J lost 4, with 6 bases in between. This CDR3 comprises 11 residues. CDR1 is SNHLY and CDR2 is FYNNEI in the germline V gene.

The V and J genes are TRBV6-5 and TRBJ1-1; the match to TRBD1 covers 10 bases. CDR1 and CDR2 from the germline V gene are MNHEY and SVGAGI. The CDR3 length is 16 residues. V was pared by 4 bases and J by 3 bases, with 8 bases of the junction left unmatched. The DNA of the CDR3 is TGTGCCAGCAGTTGGTTTTTCGGGACAGGGGACACTGAAGCTTTCTTT. Amino acid sequence: CASSWFFGTGDTEAFF.